Presented here are 13 T cell receptor beta chains from one specimen sequenced in a study of T cells in Graves' hyperthyroidism and ophthalmopathy. Researchers amplified the TCR beta CDR3 regions from RNA transcripts. TCR CDR3 regions were first amplified by RT-PCR with HTBI primers. TCRdb called the multiplex PCR reads again in MiXCR, with one record for every CDR3 protein. The table records 410,000 or so distinct CDR3 sequences, about 14% of them present only once. Sequencing input: blood. These receptors all come from a man between 18 and 29 years old with Graves' ophthalmopathy.

This clonotype was observed many times. The genes are TRBV27 and TRBJ1-2; D gene unclear. There are 15 residues in the CDR3. The V end was cut by 3 bases, the J end by 4 bases, with 15 bases between. Germline V gives CDR1 MNHEY, CDR2 SMNVEV (reference sequence). CDR3: CASSFSYGDFYGYTF. CDR3 coding DNA: TGTGCCAGCAGTTTTTCGTACGGTGACTTCTATGGCTACACCTTC.

The chain is built from TRBV28 and TRBJ2-7; TRBD2 matches at 7 bases. The CDR3 extends over 14 amino acids. V lost 3 bases to trimming and J lost 5 bases; unmatched junction nucleotides: 7. From germline, CDR1 is MDHEN and CDR2 SYDVKM. The CDR3 reads CASSFRTRRHEQYF. DNA of the CDR3: TGTGCCAGCAGTTTTCGGACTAGACGCCACGAGCAGTACTTC.

This clonotype was observed at least ten times. The chain is built from TRBV7-9 and TRBJ2-5; D may be TRBD1 or TRBD2 (5 bases each). The CDR3 length is 15 residues. In germline, CDR1 is SEHNR, CDR2 FQNEAQ (reference sequence). V was trimmed by 2 bases and J by 3 bases, leaving 13 bases between them. CDR3 sequence: CASSLTGRWKETQYF. CDR3 nucleotides: TGTGCCAGCAGCTTAACGGGACGATGGAAAGAGACCCAGTACTTC.

Many counts were recorded for this clonotype. The rearrangement links TRBV2 to TRBJ1-1; a possible D gene is TRBD1 (6 bases). The V end was cut by 0 bases, the J end by 3 bases, with 11 bases between. This CDR3 is 15 amino acids long. Per the germline V gene, CDR1 is SNHLY and CDR2 is FYNNEI. The CDR3 region has the DNA TGTGCCAGCAGTGAAGCGCTAGGGGGTTACACTGAAGCTTTCTTT. This translates into CASSEALGGYTEAFF.

This clonotype was observed a few times. The rearrangement joins TRBV5-1 to TRBJ2-7, with 9 bases lining up with TRBD1. J was trimmed by 4 bases and V by 6 bases; bases with no gene match: 8. CDR1 and CDR2 (germline): SGHRS, YFSETQ. The CDR3 loop spans 14 amino acids. As DNA, the CDR3 is TGCGCCAGCACCACCGGGACAGGGAGATACGAGCAGTACTTC. This encodes CASTTGTGRYEQYF.

For the CDR3, the DNA is TGCAGCGTTGAATTGGACAGGGGAGGAAACACCATATATTTT. Protein product: CSVELDRGGNTIYF. The chain carries TRBV29-1 and TRBJ1-3, with 9 bases matching TRBD1. V lost 2 bases to trimming and J lost 4 bases; unmatched junction nucleotides: 3. Germline V CDR1 and CDR2: SQVTM, ANQGSEA. This CDR3 region has 14 residues.

This clonotype was seen at least ten times. This chain links TRBV20-1 with TRBJ1-1; 11 bases map to TRBD1. The CDR3 runs to 13 residues. The germline V gene encodes CDR1 DFQATT and CDR2 SNEGSKA (reference sequence). With 0 bases clipped from V and 6 bases from J, the junction kept 0 bases outside the gene matches. This CDR3 is CSAREGQGAEAFF. CDR3 DNA: TGCAGTGCTAGAGAGGGACAGGGGGCTGAAGCTTTCTTT.

CDR3 sequence (DNA): TGTGCCATCCAGACAGGGGCCACAGATACGCAGTATTTT. Residues: CAIQTGATDTQYF. The rearrangement joins TRBV24-1 to TRBJ2-3, with 8 bases lining up with TRBD1. The CDR3 has 13 amino acids. Germline V gene sequence: CDR1 KGHDR, CDR2 SFDVKD. V dropped 11 bases and J dropped 2; count of bases not matched to a gene: 5.

This clonotype was counted ten times or more. The chain combines TRBV7-9 with TRBJ2-1; a possible D gene is TRBD2 (6 bases). This CDR3 region has 14 residues. The germline V and J ends were trimmed by 5 bases and 4 bases, with 12 bases remaining between them. Per germline, CDR1 SEHNR and CDR2 FQNEAQ (reference sequence). The CDR3 loop reads CASSVIAVYNEQFF. CDR3 nucleotides: TGTGCCAGCAGCGTAATAGCGGTTTACAATGAGCAGTTCTTC.

This clonotype was detected a few times. The V call is TRBV3-1, the J call TRBJ2-3, with D unclear. Germline CDR1 is LGHDT and CDR2 is YNNKEL (reference sequence). There are 12 residues in the CDR3. The V end was cut by 4 bases, the J end by 4 bases, with 6 bases between. DNA for the CDR3: TGTGCCAGCAGCCGGTGGGCAGATACGCAGTATTTT. Amino acid sequence: CASSRWADTQYF.

This clonotype was recorded at least ten times. This chain links TRBV7-9 with TRBJ2-7; 10 nucleotides match TRBD2. Losses at the gene ends were 5 bases for V and 5 bases for J; bases not matched to a gene: 12. This CDR3 contains 16 residues. Looked up from germline, CDR1 is SEHNR and CDR2 is FQNEAQ (reference sequence). This CDR3 reads CASSRTRSGRADEQYF. In nucleotides, the CDR3 is TGTGCCAGCAGCCGAACGAGGAGCGGGAGGGCCGACGAGCAGTACTTC.

The chain carries TRBV5-1 and TRBJ2-3, with D perhaps matching TRBD1 (6 bases). The CDR3 is 16 residues long. V was shortened by 3 bases and J by 0 bases, with 14 bases between the two germline ends. Looked up from germline, CDR1 is SGHRS and CDR2 is YFSETQ. The CDR3 nucleotides read TGCGCCAGCAGCTCTACAGGGTATCCTAGCACAGATACGCAGTATTTT. Its protein is CASSSTGYPSTDTQYF. Full variable domain (remainder filled in from reference TRBV5-1 and TRBJ2-3): KAGVTQTPRYLIKTRGQQVTLSCSPISGHRSVSWYQQTPGQGLQFLFEYFSETQRNKGNFPGRFSGRQFSNSRSEMNVSTLELGDSALYLCASSSTGYPSTDTQYFGPGTRLTVL.

The gene calls are TRBV2 and TRBJ2-1, with D tentatively TRBD2 (6 bases). Germline V lookup: CDR1 SNHLY, CDR2 FYNNEI. The CDR3 is 13 amino acids. Trimming took off 6 bases at V and 10 bases at J, with 16 bases between the two ends. The CDR3 region is CASSLLTAGEQFF. CDR3 bases: TGTGCCAGCAGCCTACTGACCGCGGGGGAGCAGTTCTTC.